These 17 T cell receptor beta chains share one sample of origin, sequenced in a study of blood T cell repertoires in COVID-19. Measured with immunoSEQ multiplex PCR; TCRdb has only the in-frame clones, and not every one. The sample lists about 280,000 clones, about four fifths seen once, with 5% in the top ten. Material for sequencing was PBMCs or T cells enriched from blood (not recorded which). These receptors were taken from a man aged 40-50 years who had been exposed to COVID-19.

The chain combines TRBV18 with TRBJ2-7; 7 bases fit TRBD2. Trimming at V came to 5 bases and at J to 5 bases, leaving 3 bases not matched to a gene. Germline V CDR1 and CDR2: KGHSH, LQKENI. The length of the CDR3 is 12 residues. DNA of the CDR3: TGTGCCAGCTCAGGTCGGGGGGACGAGCAGTACTTC. Translated: CASSGRGDEQYF. Full variable domain (missing parts from reference TRBV18 and TRBJ2-7): NAGVMQNPRHLVRRRGQEARLRCSPMKGHSHVYWYRQLPEEGLKFMVYLQKENIIDESGMPKERFSAEFPKEGPSILRIQQVVRGDSAAYFCASSGRGDEQYFGPGTRLTVT.

The chain recombines TRBV7-8 with TRBJ1-6; the match to TRBD1 covers 9 bases. CDR3 length: 14 residues. Germline CDR1 SGHVS, CDR2 FQNEAQ. The ends lost 5 bases at V and 9 bases at J; junction bases unmatched: 5. CDR3 sequence reads: CASSHGTGSSPLHF. In DNA, the CDR3 is TGTGCCAGCAGCCATGGGACAGGGAGTTCACCCCTCCACTTT.

This clone was detected ten times or more. The chain has TRBV3-1 (or the pseudogene TRBV3-2) and TRBJ2-3, with D maybe TRBD2 (5 bases). V lost 4 bases and J lost 4, with 6 bases in between. The CDR3 sequence is 12 residues long. The germline V gene encodes CDR1 LGHDT and CDR2 YNNKEL (reference sequence). Written as DNA, the CDR3 is TGTGCCAGCAGCCGCGGGCCAGATACGCAGTATTTT. This gives the protein CASSRGPDTQYF.

This chain uses TRBV29-1 with TRBJ2-1; TRBD2 agrees at 9 bases. CDR1 and CDR2 from the germline V gene are SQVTM and ANQGSEA. V dropped 0 bases and J dropped 10; count of bases not matched to a gene: 10. The CDR3 runs to 15 residues. CDR3 sequence: CSVEDTLAGSGEQFF. For the CDR3, the DNA is TGCAGCGTTGAAGATACGCTAGCGGGATCCGGGGAGCAGTTCTTC.

The V call is TRBV9, the J call TRBJ2-1, with a possible D match to TRBD2 (6 bases). CDR1 is SGDLS and CDR2 is YYNGEE in the germline V gene. Trimming removed 4 bases from V and 8 bases from J, with 22 bases in between. The CDR3 totals 16 residues. This chain's CDR3 is CASSYEGRDEKDEQFF. The CDR3 region has the DNA TGTGCCAGCAGCTACGAGGGGCGGGATGAGAAGGATGAGCAGTTCTTC.

The chain uses TRBV5-4 and TRBJ2-3; 7 bases agree with TRBD2. The CDR3 is made up of 17 amino acids. CDR1 and CDR2 from the germline V gene are SGHNT and YYREEE (reference sequence). Unmatched junction bases numbered 14, after V lost 4 bases and J lost 3 bases. This chain's CDR3 is CASSPGGGAGYTDTQYF. CDR3 DNA sequence: TGTGCCAGCAGCCCGGGAGGCGGTGCTGGGTATACAGATACGCAGTATTTT. Using reference TRBV5-4 and TRBJ2-3 for the parts outside the CDR3, the full variable domain is ETGVTQSPTHLIKTRGQQVTLRCSSQSGHNTVSWYQQALGQGPQFIFQYYREEENGRGNFPPRFSGLQFPNYSSELNVNALELDDSALYLCASSPGGGAGYTDTQYFGPGTRLTVL.

This rearrangement joins TRBV19 to TRBJ1-5; a weak D match, TRBD1 (5 bases). The germline CDR1 and CDR2 sequences are LNHDA and SQIVND (reference sequence). The V end lost 7 bases, the J end lost 3 bases, and 19 bases lay between the germline ends. The length of the CDR3 is 16 residues. CDR3 sequence: CASTQAAGWLNQPQHF. The CDR3 nucleotides are TGTGCCAGTACTCAAGCCGCAGGGTGGCTCAATCAGCCCCAGCATTTT.

This clone came up once. The rearrangement links TRBV5-1 to TRBJ2-1; 12 bases align to TRBD1. The germline gives CDR1 SGHRS, CDR2 YFSETQ. V was pared by 4 bases and J by 0 bases, with 8 bases of the junction left unmatched. The CDR3 covers 18 residues. CDR3 protein: CASSARDRGPSSYNEQFF. For the CDR3, the DNA is TGCGCCAGCAGCGCCCGGGACAGGGGGCCCAGCTCCTACAATGAGCAGTTCTTC.

This clone was detected once. The chain joins TRBV4-2 to TRBJ1-1; no reliable D call. This CDR3 region has 14 residues. Looked up from germline, CDR1 is LGHNA and CDR2 is YNFKEQ. V was trimmed by 0 bases and J by 8 bases, leaving 13 bases between them. This chain's CDR3 is CASSQEFRGSEAFF. DNA of the CDR3: TGTGCCAGCAGCCAAGAGTTCCGAGGGTCGGAAGCTTTCTTT.

The gene calls are TRBV12-3 or TRBV12-4 and TRBJ2-7; 8 bases agree with TRBD1. V shed 8 bases, J shed 4 bases, and the junction held 4 bases outside the gene matches. The CDR3 covers 12 residues. In DNA, the CDR3 is TGTGCCAGCCAGGGGGCGGTGTACGAGCAGTACTTC. Encoded protein: CASQGAVYEQYF.

The V call is TRBV11-2, the J call TRBJ2-2; D gene uncertain. Trimming stripped 5 bases from V and 2 bases from J, with 15 bases between. Germline V gives CDR1 SGHAT, CDR2 FQNNGV. This CDR3 region has 16 residues. The CDR3 bases are TGTGCCAGCAGCCCTAGTGCGTGGCAAAACACCGGGGAGCTGTTTTTT. It is translated as CASSPSAWQNTGELFF. Complete variable domain (other parts from reference TRBV11-2 and TRBJ2-2): EAGVAQSPRYKIIEKRQSVAFWCNPISGHATLYWYQQILGQGPKLLIQFQNNGVVDDSQLPKDRFSAERLKGVDSTLKIQPAKLEDSAVYLCASSPSAWQNTGELFFGEGSRLTVL.

The rearrangement uses TRBV15 and TRBJ1-2; the D gene is possibly TRBD1 (5 bases). Trimming pared 0 bases from V and 3 bases from J, leaving 14 bases between. The CDR3 has 16 amino acids. CDR1 is LNHNV, CDR2 YYDKDF, per germline (reference sequence). The CDR3 reads CATSRDVSAGDYGYTF. CDR3 DNA sequence: TGTGCCACCAGCAGAGATGTCTCGGCGGGGGACTATGGCTACACCTTC.

This chain links TRBV5-4 with TRBJ2-3, with 8 nucleotides matching TRBD1. The CDR3 has 14 residues. CDR1 is SGHNT, CDR2 YYREEE, per germline (reference sequence). J gave up 6 bases and V 4 bases, and 7 bases lay outside the gene matches. CDR3 in amino acids: CASSPDRGSDTQYF. In nucleotides, the CDR3 is TGTGCCAGCAGCCCCGACAGGGGATCGGATACGCAGTATTTT.

This clone was detected a few times. The J gene is TRBJ1-1, the V gene TRBV9, with no clear D. The CDR3 runs 12 residues. The V and J ends lost 2 bases and 5 bases respectively, with 7 bases between them. Germline-derived CDR1 and CDR2 are SGDLS and YYNGEE. The CDR3 DNA reads TGTGCCAGCAGCGTTCCGACTACTGAAGCTTTCTTT. It yields the protein CASSVPTTEAFF.

This chain joins TRBV7-6 and TRBJ2-1; no clear D. The ends were cut back, 5 bases at V and 12 bases at J, with 14 bases in the middle. Germline V gives CDR1 SGHVS, CDR2 FNYEAQ. The CDR3 has 12 amino acids. The chain's CDR3 is CASSLVESGQFF. The CDR3 DNA reads TGTGCCAGCAGCCTGGTAGAGTCGGGGCAGTTCTTC.

The rearrangement links TRBV18 to TRBJ2-7, with D uncertain. CDR3 length: 12 amino acids. Germline-derived CDR1 and CDR2 are KGHSH and LQKENI. The germline V and J ends were trimmed by 2 bases and 3 bases, with 5 bases remaining between them. The CDR3 DNA reads as TGTGCCAGCTCACCAACAGTCTACGAGCAGTACTTC. Translating gives CASSPTVYEQYF.

The chain carries TRBV7-2 and TRBJ2-2; 9 nucleotides match TRBD1. The CDR3 covers 19 residues. The germline gives CDR1 SGHTA, CDR2 FQGNSA. Losses at the gene ends were 5 bases for V and 5 bases for J; bases not matched to a gene: 18. CDR3 nucleotide sequence: TGTGCCAGCAGCCTCAACAGCCCACATACAGGGGGCGCGACCGGGGAGCTGTTTTTT. Protein: CASSLNSPHTGGATGELFF.